The 26 T cell receptor beta chains reported below all come from one sample, sequenced in a study of blood T cell repertoires in COVID-19. Sequencing was performed with immunoSEQ multiplex PCR; in TCRdb, only in-frame clones are kept and a portion is missing. The sample yields about 400,000 clones, around 89% seen once. Sample: PBMCs or T cells enriched from blood (not recorded which). All receptors come from a woman between 25 and 40 years old with acute COVID-19.

This clone was counted once. The chain joins TRBV13 to TRBJ1-3; TRBD1 agrees at 8 bases. The CDR3 has 17 amino acids. CDR1 is PRHDT, CDR2 FYEKMQ, per germline (reference sequence). With 5 bases clipped from V and 0 bases from J, the junction kept 9 bases outside the gene matches. Here the CDR3 reads CASSLRGQAYSGNTIYF. CDR3 sequence (DNA): TGTGCCAGCAGCCTCAGGGGACAGGCGTACTCTGGAAACACCATATATTTT.

The J gene is TRBJ2-1, the V gene TRBV10-3; D gene ambiguous. The CDR3 spans 11 residues. Trimming removed 4 bases at V and 8 bases at J, with 6 bases between. Germline V gene data show CDR1 as ENHRY and CDR2 as SYGVKD. Written as DNA, the CDR3 is TGTGCCATCAGTGGAGTCGATGAGCAGTTCTTC. Protein sequence: CAISGVDEQFF.

The chain is built from TRBV6-6 and TRBJ2-3; TRBD1 matches 8 bases. V shed 6 bases and J 4 bases; nucleotides not matched to a gene: 9. The CDR3 runs to 15 residues. The germline gives CDR1 MNHNY, CDR2 SVGAGI (reference sequence). The CDR3 DNA sequence: TGTGCCAGCAGCCAGACCGGACAGGGCCCAGATACGCAGTATTTT. Translating gives CASSQTGQGPDTQYF.

The rearrangement joins TRBV6-5 to TRBJ1-6; D is unresolved. Germline V gene sequence: CDR1 MNHEY, CDR2 SVGAGI. The CDR3 is made up of 14 amino acids. Deletions cut 5 bases from V and 6 bases from J, with 11 bases between. The CDR3 DNA is TGTGCCAGCAGTAGACTAGACCGTAATTCACCCCTCCACTTT. The encoded protein is CASSRLDRNSPLHF.

The V and J genes are TRBV5-6 and TRBJ1-2; TRBD1 agrees at 9 bases. There are 15 residues in the CDR3. Per the germline V gene, CDR1 is SGHDT and CDR2 is YYEEEE. The trim removed 4 bases at V and 3 bases at J, leaving 7 bases unmatched. CDR3 protein: CASSQGTGLHYGYTF. CDR3 DNA: TGTGCCAGCAGCCAGGGGACAGGGCTTCACTATGGCTACACCTTC. Supplemented by reference TRBV5-6 and TRBJ1-2, the full variable domain reads DAGVTQSPTHLIKTRGQQVTLRCSPKSGHDTVSWYQQALGQGPQFIFQYYEEEERQRGNFPDRFSGHQFPNYSSELNVNALLLGDSALYLCASSQGTGLHYGYTFGSGTRLTVV.

The chain employs TRBV5-8 and TRBJ1-5, with TRBD1 identical over 10 bases. CDR3 length: 18 residues. Germline V lookup: CDR1 SGHTS, CDR2 YDEGEE. V was pared by 9 bases and J by 1 base, with 16 bases of the junction left unmatched. The DNA for the CDR3 is TGTGCCACAACCAGAGACAGGGGGCCGGGAGGGAGCAATCAGCCCCAGCATTTT. Translated, it gives CATTRDRGPGGSNQPQHF.

The CDR3 spells CASTRTGLNEKLFF. The CDR3 DNA follows: TGTGCCAGCACGCGGACAGGGTTAAATGAAAAACTGTTTTTT. The chain employs TRBV2 and TRBJ1-4; 8 positions match TRBD1. Germline V gene data show CDR1 as SNHLY and CDR2 as FYNNEI. This CDR3 region has 14 residues. The V gene end was trimmed by 7 bases and the J gene end by 5 bases; junction bases not matched to a gene: 6.

The genes are TRBV5-1 and TRBJ1-6; 11 bases map to TRBD1. With V trimmed by 7 bases and J by 6 bases, 9 bases remained unmatched. The CDR3 contains 16 residues. Germline values: CDR1 SGHRS, CDR2 YFSETQ. The CDR3 DNA reads TGCGCCAGCTCCCGGACAGGGGGCGCCGGTAATTCACCCCTCCACTTT. Its translation is CASSRTGGAGNSPLHF. Variable domain in full (rest from reference TRBV5-1 and TRBJ1-6): KAGVTQTPRYLIKTRGQQVTLSCSPISGHRSVSWYQQTPGQGLQFLFEYFSETQRNKGNFPGRFSGRQFSNSRSEMNVSTLELGDSALYLCASSRTGGAGNSPLHFGNGTRLTVT.

This chain links TRBV3-1 (or the pseudogene TRBV3-2) with TRBJ2-1, with 8 bases fitting TRBD2. Germline assignment: CDR1 LGHDT and CDR2 YNNKEL (reference sequence). V dropped 2 bases and J dropped 1; count of bases not matched to a gene: 4. The CDR3 loop spans 16 amino acids. The CDR3 DNA is TGTGCCAGCAGCCAAAAGGGACTAGAGTCCTACAATGAGCAGTTCTTC. Its protein product is CASSQKGLESYNEQFF.

The chain is built from TRBV9 and TRBJ1-2, with 9 bases aligning to TRBD1. V was clipped by 5 bases and J by 7 bases; unmatched bases: 9. This CDR3 is built from 14 residues. Germline V gene lookup returns CDR1 SGDLS and CDR2 YYNGEE. DNA for the CDR3: TGTGCCAGCAGTAGGCCCGGGACAGGGCTTGGCTACACCTTC. Protein: CASSRPGTGLGYTF.

The chain uses TRBV9 and TRBJ1-1, with 8 bases fitting TRBD1. Trimming at V came to 5 bases and at J to 3 bases, leaving 6 bases not matched to a gene. Germline CDR1 SGDLS, CDR2 YYNGEE. The CDR3 totals 14 residues. CDR3 in DNA: TGTGCCAGCAGTGTACAGGGGGTGGACACTGAAGCTTTCTTT. It is translated as CASSVQGVDTEAFF.

The chain joins TRBV2 to TRBJ1-5; no definite D call. The CDR3 totals 13 residues. Trimming took 3 bases from V and 6 from J, leaving 9 bases between them. Germline CDR1 SNHLY, CDR2 FYNNEI. CDR3 protein: CASSEAERQPQHF. The CDR3 nucleotides read TGTGCCAGCAGTGAGGCAGAACGTCAGCCCCAGCATTTT.

J is TRBJ2-7 and V is TRBV4-1; the D gene is possibly TRBD1 (6 bases). V was cut by 4 bases and J by 0 bases, with 13 bases left in between. This CDR3 contains 15 residues. Germline CDR1 reads MGHRA; CDR2 reads YSYEKL. The CDR3: CASSLTWTDSYEQYF. The CDR3 coding sequence is TGCGCCAGCAGCCTTACTTGGACAGACTCCTACGAGCAGTACTTC.

The chain is built from TRBV27 and TRBJ1-3; 7 nucleotides align to TRBD1. The CDR3 runs to 15 residues. Germline assignment: CDR1 MNHEY and CDR2 SMNVEV (reference sequence). V trimming: 5 bases; J trimming: 4 bases; junction bases outside the gene matches: 8. The DNA of the CDR3 is TGTGCCAGCAGTCCCTCCTGGGGACAGGGAAACACCATATATTTT. The encoded protein is CASSPSWGQGNTIYF.

This clone was recorded only once. The genes are TRBV27 and TRBJ2-1; D unclear. The CDR3 consists of 12 residues. In germline, CDR1 is MNHEY, CDR2 SMNVEV (reference sequence). V dropped 3 bases and J dropped 5 bases, with 5 bases sitting between them. The CDR3 DNA reads TGTGCCAGCAGTTTCCCAAACAATGAGCAGTTCTTC. Its protein is CASSFPNNEQFF.

The sample holds one count of this clone. The V call is TRBV6-5, the J call TRBJ2-1, with TRBD2 matching 10 bases. Germline CDR1 reads MNHEY; CDR2 reads SVGAGI. V trimming: 9 bases; J trimming: 0 bases; junction bases outside the gene matches: 5. The CDR3 extends over 15 amino acids. The CDR3 nucleotides are TGTGCCAGTTTAGCGGGGGGTACCTCCTACAATGAGCAGTTCTTC. Residues: CASLAGGTSYNEQFF.

This chain joins TRBV5-3 and TRBJ2-5; TRBD1 is a possible D gene (6 bases). TRBV5-3 is recorded as an ORF, its role being uncertain. V was cut by 4 bases and J by 1 base, with 11 bases left in between. The CDR3 runs 14 residues. CDR3 bases: TGTGCCAGAAGCGAACGGACAGCCCAAGAGACCCAGTACTTC. It codes for CARSERTAQETQYF.

This chain uses TRBV27 with TRBJ1-2; 7 bases match TRBD1. Germline V gene lookup returns CDR1 MNHEY and CDR2 SMNVEV (reference sequence). This CDR3 region has 14 residues. The V segment lost 4 bases and the J segment 1 base; nucleotides outside the gene matches: 3. CDR3 in DNA: TGTGCCAGCAGTTCGGACAGGAATAACTATGGCTACACCTTC. Translation: CASSSDRNNYGYTF.

This chain uses TRBV30 with TRBJ1-1; tentative D call: TRBD1 (5 bases). This CDR3 contains 13 residues. Germline CDR1 reads GTSNPN; CDR2 reads SVGIG (reference sequence). V lost 5 bases to trimming and J lost 1 base, with 11 bases between them. The CDR3 sequence is CAWSRQGNTEAFF. Here the CDR3 DNA reads TGTGCCTGGTCTCGTCAGGGGAACACTGAAGCTTTCTTT.

The gene calls are TRBV5-1 and TRBJ2-5, with 12 bases that match TRBD2. The CDR3 has 16 amino acids. V lost 2 bases and J lost 5; bases outside the gene matches: 7. Germline CDR1 reads SGHRS; CDR2 reads YFSETQ. The CDR3 loop reads CASSFRTSGVGETQYF. CDR3 sequence (DNA): TGCGCCAGCAGCTTCAGGACTAGCGGGGTAGGGGAGACCCAGTACTTC.

As regards this clone: Other DNA variants within this sample encode the same CDR3. The genes are TRBV27 and TRBJ2-2; D is uncertain. Germline-derived CDR1 and CDR2 are MNHEY and SMNVEV (reference sequence). The CDR3 sequence is 13 residues long. Trimming cost V 3 bases and J 6 bases, with 8 bases left between them. The CDR3, as DNA: TGTGCCAGCAGTTTTAGAGGTGCCGGGGAGCTGTTTTTT. Translation gives CASSFRGAGELFF.

This clone was seen only once. Other DNA sequences in the same sample also yield this CDR3. The chain employs TRBV2 and TRBJ1-5; D perhaps matches TRBD1 (6 bases). Looked up from germline, CDR1 is SNHLY and CDR2 is FYNNEI. The CDR3 has 14 amino acids. V gave up 4 bases and J gave up 0 bases, with 7 bases separating them. The CDR3 loop reads CASSGGGSNQPQHF. CDR3 bases: TGTGCCAGCAGTGGAGGGGGTAGCAATCAGCCCCAGCATTTT.

The V call is TRBV13, the J call TRBJ2-2; 7 bases fit TRBD1. CDR3 length: 16 residues. Trimming at V came to 5 bases and at J to 2 bases, leaving 8 bases not matched to a gene. Germline CDR1 PRHDT, CDR2 FYEKMQ (reference sequence). The CDR3 region is CASSVQGVLNTGELFF. The CDR3 DNA reads as TGTGCCAGCAGCGTCCAGGGGGTACTAAACACCGGGGAGCTGTTTTTT.

The V and J genes are TRBV6-5 and TRBJ2-3, with D tentatively TRBD2 (7 bases). CDR1 is MNHEY, CDR2 SVGAGI, per germline. The CDR3 spans 12 residues. V lost 7 bases and J 3 bases, leaving 8 bases between the germline ends. The DNA of the CDR3 is TGTGCCAGCAAGGGGGGGACAGATACGCAGTATTTT. This sequence encodes CASKGGTDTQYF.

This chain uses TRBV4-1 with TRBJ2-7; 8 bases map to TRBD2. The CDR3 covers 16 residues. CDR1 is MGHRA, CDR2 YSYEKL, per germline. V was pared by 3 bases and J by 0 bases, with 7 bases of the junction left unmatched. The DNA of the CDR3 is TGCGCCAGCAGCCACGTTAGCGGGGAAAGCTCCTACGAGCAGTACTTC. It is translated as CASSHVSGESSYEQYF.

This clone came up a few times. V usage is TRBV5-1 and J usage is TRBJ1-3; D not resolved. V was clipped by 4 bases and J by 3 bases, with 11 bases between them. The CDR3 consists of 14 residues. Germline V lookup: CDR1 SGHRS, CDR2 YFSETQ. CDR3 sequence (DNA): TGCGCCAGCAGCCCAACGGGATTTGGAAACACCATATATTTT. Its protein product is CASSPTGFGNTIYF.